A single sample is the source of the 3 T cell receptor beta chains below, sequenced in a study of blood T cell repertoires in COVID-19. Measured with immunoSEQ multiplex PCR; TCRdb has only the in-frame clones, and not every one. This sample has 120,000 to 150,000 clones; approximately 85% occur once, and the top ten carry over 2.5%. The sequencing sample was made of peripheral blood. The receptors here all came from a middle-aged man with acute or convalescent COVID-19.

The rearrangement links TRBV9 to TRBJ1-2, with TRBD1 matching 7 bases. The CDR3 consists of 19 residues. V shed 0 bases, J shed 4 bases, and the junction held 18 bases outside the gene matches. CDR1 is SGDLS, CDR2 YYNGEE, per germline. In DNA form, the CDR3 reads TGTGCCAGCAGCGTAGTCGAGGGGGCCTCCCCTTCCCCTCTCTATGGCTACACCTTC. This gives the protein CASSVVEGASPSPLYGYTF.

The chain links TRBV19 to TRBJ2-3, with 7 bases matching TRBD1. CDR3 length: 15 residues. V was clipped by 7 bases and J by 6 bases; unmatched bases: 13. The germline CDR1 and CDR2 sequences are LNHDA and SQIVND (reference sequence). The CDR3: CASKSDRVSRDTQYF. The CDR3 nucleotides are TGTGCCAGTAAAAGCGACAGGGTGTCGAGGGATACGCAGTATTTT.

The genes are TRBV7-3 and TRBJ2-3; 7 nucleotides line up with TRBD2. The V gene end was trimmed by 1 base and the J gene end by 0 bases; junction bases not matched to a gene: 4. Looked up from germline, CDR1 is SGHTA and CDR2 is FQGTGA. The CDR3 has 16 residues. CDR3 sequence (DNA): TGTGCCAGCAGCTTAAGCGGGGGTGCTAGCACAGATACGCAGTATTTT. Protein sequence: CASSLSGGASTDTQYF.